The T cell receptor (beta chain) described here comes from a study of T-cell memory formation after mild COVID-19. Study-level results: Later expanders leaned CD4+, whereas day 15 to 85 contracting clones were balanced CD4/CD8.

Comment on this clonotype: Its antigen is as yet unknown.

CDR1 SGHDT and CDR2 YYEEEE come from the germline V gene. This CDR3 region has 15 residues. V lost 3 bases and J lost 1; bases outside the gene matches: 3. TCRdb ran MiXCR on the 5' RACE reads and lists one entry per CDR3 protein. The table records roughly 580,000 distinct CDR3 sequences, about a sixth of them present only once. This TCR was sampled from an adult woman who had mild COVID-19 (a few samples of this study predate the infection). Cell type and time point are not known. The sequencing input was PBMCs or a T cell subset sorted from them (not recorded which). V usage is TRBV5-6 and J usage is TRBJ2-7, with 11 bases fitting TRBD2. CDR3 protein: CASSSTSGISYEQYF. The CDR3 DNA follows: TGTGCCAGCAGCTCGACTAGCGGGATATCCTACGAGCAGTACTTC. The full variable domain, in which reference TRBV5-6 and TRBJ2-7 provide the parts outside the CDR3, is DAGVTQSPTHLIKTRGQQVTLRCSPKSGHDTVSWYQQALGQGPQFIFQYYEEEERQRGNFPDRFSGHQFPNYSSELNVNALLLGDSALYLCASSSTSGISYEQYFGPGTRLTVT.